This TCR beta chain is from a study of T cell changes during pregnancy in multiple sclerosis. Using immunoSEQ multiplex PCR, the repertoire was profiled, and TCRdb retains in-frame clones only, with some absent. The table records 50,000 to 75,000 clones, about 93% of them present only once. This material consisted of CD8+ T cells from peripheral blood mononuclear cells, taken in the third trimester of pregnancy. The sequence was obtained from a female donor with multiple sclerosis, enrolled in a pregnancy study.

CDR3 bases: TGTGCCAGTAGTTCCCGGGACTGGCTCTCAGAGCAGTACTTC. Protein: CASSSRDWLSEQYF. The V call is TRBV19, the J call TRBJ2-7; the D gene is possibly TRBD2 (6 bases). The V end lost 5 bases, the J end lost 7 bases, and 18 bases lay between the germline ends. CDR3 length: 14 residues. In germline, CDR1 is LNHDA, CDR2 SQIVND (reference sequence).